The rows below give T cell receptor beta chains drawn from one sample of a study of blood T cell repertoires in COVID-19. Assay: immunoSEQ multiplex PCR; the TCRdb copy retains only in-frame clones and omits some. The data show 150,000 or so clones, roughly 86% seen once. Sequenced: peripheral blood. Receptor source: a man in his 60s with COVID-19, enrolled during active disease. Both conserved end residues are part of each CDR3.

CDR3 protein: CATSEGTGYGTDTQYF
J gene: TRBJ2-3
V gene: TRBV24-1

CDR3 protein: CASSLYPPTSVLSYEQYF
J gene: TRBJ2-7
V gene: TRBV27

CDR3 protein: CASSRGQAVGTGRQPQHF
J gene: TRBJ1-5
V gene: TRBV14

CDR3 protein: CAIHQSGGETQYF
J gene: TRBJ2-5
V gene: TRBV9

CDR3 protein: CAISEPLVTGGSNGYTF
J gene: TRBJ1-2
V gene: TRBV10-3

CDR3 protein: CASSQQGSTDTQYF
J gene: TRBJ2-3
V gene: TRBV7-8

CDR3 protein: CASSYSLGQRLFF
J gene: TRBJ1-4
V gene: TRBV6-5

CDR3 protein: CASSYSSGGQTTGANVLTF
J gene: TRBJ2-6
V gene: TRBV6-2/TRBV6-3

CDR3 protein: CAWSESGFYGYTF
J gene: TRBJ1-2
V gene: TRBV30

CDR3 protein: CASRTSDSRWRTDTQYF
J gene: TRBJ2-3
V gene: TRBV5-5

CDR3 protein: CASSSLARGSYQPQHF
J gene: TRBJ1-5
V gene: TRBV7-8

CDR3 protein: CASRKSGQGGNTGELFF
J gene: TRBJ2-2
V gene: TRBV19

CDR3 protein: CASARGHANTGELFF
J gene: TRBJ2-2
V gene: TRBV9

CDR3 protein: CASSLGGQNYGYTF
J gene: TRBJ1-2
V gene: TRBV5-1

CDR3 protein: CASRKIGLAGEQYF
J gene: TRBJ2-7
V gene: TRBV19

CDR3 protein: CASRPTGGTEAFF
J gene: TRBJ1-1
V gene: TRBV4-3